This T cell receptor (beta chain) was found in a study of T cell responses to AZD1222 COVID-19 vaccine. TCRdb's table, derived via immunoSEQ multiplex PCR, lists solely in-frame clones and lacks some. The data show roughly 180,000 clones, with about 94% seen just once and 7% to 9.5% held by the top ten. Losses at the gene ends were 4 bases for V and 3 bases for J; bases not matched to a gene: 6. This CDR3 is 15 amino acids long. Germline CDR1 is SGHRS and CDR2 is YFSETQ. The sequence came from an adult in good health. Sequences were derived from peripheral blood, sampled on day 0 of AZD1222 vaccination. J is TRBJ1-1 and V is TRBV5-1; the match to TRBD1 covers 10 bases. CDR3 loop: CASSRRQGADTEAFF. CDR3 nucleotides: TGCGCCAGCAGCCGCCGACAGGGGGCGGACACTGAAGCTTTCTTT.